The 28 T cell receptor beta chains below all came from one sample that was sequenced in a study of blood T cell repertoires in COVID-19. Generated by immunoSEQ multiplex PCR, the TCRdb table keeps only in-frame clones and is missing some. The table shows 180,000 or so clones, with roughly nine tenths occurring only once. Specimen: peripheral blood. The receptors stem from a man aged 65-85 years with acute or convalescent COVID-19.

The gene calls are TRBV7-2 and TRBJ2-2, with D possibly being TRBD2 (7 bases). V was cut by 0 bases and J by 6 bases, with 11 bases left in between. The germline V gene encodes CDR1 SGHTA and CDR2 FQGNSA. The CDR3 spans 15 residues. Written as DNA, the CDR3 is TGTGCCAGCAGCTTAGCGGGGGGGCTGGCCGGGGAGCTGTTTTTT. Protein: CASSLAGGLAGELFF. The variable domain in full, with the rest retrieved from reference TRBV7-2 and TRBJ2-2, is GAGVSQSPSNKVTEKGKDVELRCDPISGHTALYWYRQSLGQGLEFLIYFQGNSAPDKSGLPSDRFSAERTGGSVSTLTIQRTQQEDSAVYLCASSLAGGLAGELFFGEGSRLTVL.

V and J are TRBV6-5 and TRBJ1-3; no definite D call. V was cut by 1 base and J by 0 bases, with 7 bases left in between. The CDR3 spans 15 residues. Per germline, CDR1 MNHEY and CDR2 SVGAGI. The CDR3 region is CASSYFYDSGNTIYF. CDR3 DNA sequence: TGTGCCAGCAGTTACTTCTACGACTCTGGAAACACCATATATTTT.

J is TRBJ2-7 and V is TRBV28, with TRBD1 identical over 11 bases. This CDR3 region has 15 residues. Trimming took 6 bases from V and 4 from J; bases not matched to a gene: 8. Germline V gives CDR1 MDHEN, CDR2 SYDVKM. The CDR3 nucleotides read TGTGCCAGCAGCCCGCCGGGACAGGGGGTATACGAGCAGTACTTC. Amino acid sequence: CASSPPGQGVYEQYF.

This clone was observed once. In nucleotides, the CDR3 is TGTGCCAGCAGTTTATTGGGGCAGGGGGCTGGTGAGCAGTACTTC. Translation gives CASSLLGQGAGEQYF. The chain couples TRBV28 to TRBJ2-7; 8 bases align to TRBD1. With V trimmed by 1 base and J by 7 bases, 9 bases remained unmatched. The CDR3 length is 15 residues. CDR1 and CDR2 from the germline V gene are MDHEN and SYDVKM. Looking up the rest from reference TRBV28 and TRBJ2-7 gives the full variable domain: DVKVTQSSRYLVKRTGEKVFLECVQDMDHENMFWYRQDPGLGLRLIYFSYDVKMKEKGDIPEGYSVSREKKERFSLILESASTNQTSMYLCASSLLGQGAGEQYFGPGTRLTVT.

CDR3 residues: CASRIAGARETQYF. CDR3 nucleotide sequence: TGTGCCAGCAGGATAGCGGGGGCGCGGGAGACCCAGTACTTC. The chain has TRBV11-2 and TRBJ2-5; TRBD2 matches 9 bases. J was trimmed by 5 bases and V by 6 bases; bases with no gene match: 7. Germline V gives CDR1 SGHAT, CDR2 FQNNGV. The CDR3 has 14 amino acids. Using reference TRBV11-2 and TRBJ2-5 for the parts outside the CDR3, the full variable domain is EAGVAQSPRYKIIEKRQSVAFWCNPISGHATLYWYQQILGQGPKLLIQFQNNGVVDDSQLPKDRFSAERLKGVDSTLKIQPAKLEDSAVYLCASRIAGARETQYFGPGTRLLVL.

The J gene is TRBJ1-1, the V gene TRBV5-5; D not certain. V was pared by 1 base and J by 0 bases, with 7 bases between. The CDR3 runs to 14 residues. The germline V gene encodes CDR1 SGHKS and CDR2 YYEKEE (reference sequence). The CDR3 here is CASSLRSMNTEAFF. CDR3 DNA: TGTGCCAGCAGCTTGCGGAGCATGAACACTGAAGCTTTCTTT.

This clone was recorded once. CDR3 DNA sequence: TGTGCCAGCAGTCGGGGGTTGAGGGTCTGGAACGAGCAGTACTTC. This encodes CASSRGLRVWNEQYF. The chain is built from TRBV27 and TRBJ2-7, with D possibly matching TRBD2 (6 bases). The germline CDR1 and CDR2 sequences are MNHEY and SMNVEV (reference sequence). Trimming stripped 5 bases from V and 5 bases from J, with 19 bases between. This CDR3 region has 15 residues.

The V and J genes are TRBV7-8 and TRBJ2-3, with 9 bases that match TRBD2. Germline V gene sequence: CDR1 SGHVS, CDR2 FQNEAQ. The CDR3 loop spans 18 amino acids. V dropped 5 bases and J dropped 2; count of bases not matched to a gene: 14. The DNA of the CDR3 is TGTGCCAGCAGCGCCCGACCGGGACTAGCAGACTTCACAGATACGCAGTATTTT. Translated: CASSARPGLADFTDTQYF.

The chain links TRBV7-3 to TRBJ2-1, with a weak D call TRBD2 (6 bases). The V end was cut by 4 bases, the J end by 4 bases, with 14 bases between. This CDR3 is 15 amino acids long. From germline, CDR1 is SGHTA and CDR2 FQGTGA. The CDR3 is CASSYDLGLYNEQFF. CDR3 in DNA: TGTGCCAGCAGCTACGACCTTGGACTATACAATGAGCAGTTCTTC.

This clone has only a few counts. CDR3 region: CSVRGYNEQFF. The DNA of the CDR3 is TGCAGCGTGCGGGGCTACAATGAGCAGTTCTTC. This rearrangement joins TRBV29-1 to TRBJ2-1, with TRBD2 as a possible D gene (6 bases). V dropped 6 bases and J dropped 3 bases, with 6 bases sitting between them. Germline CDR1 reads SQVTM; CDR2 reads ANQGSEA. CDR3 length: 11 amino acids.

CDR3 amino acids: CASKETDYNYGYTF. DNA for the CDR3: TGTGCCAGCAAAGAGACAGATTATAACTATGGCTACACCTTC. The chain combines TRBV2 with TRBJ1-2, with D perhaps matching TRBD1 (5 bases). The CDR3 length is 14 residues. Germline values: CDR1 SNHLY, CDR2 FYNNEI. V dropped 7 bases and J dropped 1 base, with 13 bases sitting between them.

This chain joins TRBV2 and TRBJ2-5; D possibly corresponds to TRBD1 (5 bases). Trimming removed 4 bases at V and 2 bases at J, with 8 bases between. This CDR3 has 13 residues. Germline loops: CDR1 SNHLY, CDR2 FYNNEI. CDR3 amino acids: CASSAGIQETQYF. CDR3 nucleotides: TGTGCCAGCAGTGCAGGGATTCAAGAGACCCAGTACTTC.

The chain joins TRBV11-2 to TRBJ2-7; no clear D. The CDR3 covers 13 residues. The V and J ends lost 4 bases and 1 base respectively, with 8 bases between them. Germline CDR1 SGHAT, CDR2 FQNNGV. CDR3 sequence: CASSSGASYEQYF. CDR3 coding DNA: TGTGCCAGCAGCTCCGGAGCTTCCTACGAGCAGTACTTC.

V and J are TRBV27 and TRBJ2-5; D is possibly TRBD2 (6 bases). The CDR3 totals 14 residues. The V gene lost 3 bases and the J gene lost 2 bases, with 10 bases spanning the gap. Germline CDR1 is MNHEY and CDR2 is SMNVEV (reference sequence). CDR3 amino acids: CASSFRGRQETQYF. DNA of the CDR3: TGTGCCAGCAGTTTCCGGGGGAGGCAAGAGACCCAGTACTTC.

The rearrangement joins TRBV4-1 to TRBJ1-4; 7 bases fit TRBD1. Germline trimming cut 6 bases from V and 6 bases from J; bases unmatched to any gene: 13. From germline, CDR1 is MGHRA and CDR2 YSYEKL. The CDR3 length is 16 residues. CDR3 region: CASSLQRGGEDEKLFF. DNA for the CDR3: TGCGCCAGCAGTCTCCAGCGAGGGGGCGAGGATGAAAAACTGTTTTTT.

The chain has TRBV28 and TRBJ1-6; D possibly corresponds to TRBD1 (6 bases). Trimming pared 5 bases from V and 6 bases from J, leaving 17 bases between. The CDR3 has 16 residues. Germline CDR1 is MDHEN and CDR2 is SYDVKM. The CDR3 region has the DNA TGTGCCAGCAGTCTCCTGACAGGAGCTATTAATTCACCCCTCCACTTT. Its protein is CASSLLTGAINSPLHF.

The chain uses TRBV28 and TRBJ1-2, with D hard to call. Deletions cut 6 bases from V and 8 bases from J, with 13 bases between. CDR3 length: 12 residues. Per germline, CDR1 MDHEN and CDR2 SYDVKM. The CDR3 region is CASSSTNPGYTF. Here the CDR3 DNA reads TGTGCCAGCAGCTCCACTAACCCCGGCTACACCTTC.

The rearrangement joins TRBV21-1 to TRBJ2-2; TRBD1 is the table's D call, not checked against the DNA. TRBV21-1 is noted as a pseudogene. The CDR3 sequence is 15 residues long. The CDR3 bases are TGTGCCAGCACCAAGAGGACAGGATCCCACCGGGGAGCTGTTTTT. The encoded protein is CASTKRTGSHRGAVF.

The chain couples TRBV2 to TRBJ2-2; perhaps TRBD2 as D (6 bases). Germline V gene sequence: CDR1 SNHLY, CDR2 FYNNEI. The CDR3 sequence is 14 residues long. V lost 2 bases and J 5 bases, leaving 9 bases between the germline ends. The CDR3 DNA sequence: TGTGCCAGCAGTGAACGGAGGGGTACCGGGGAGCTGTTTTTT. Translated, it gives CASSERRGTGELFF.

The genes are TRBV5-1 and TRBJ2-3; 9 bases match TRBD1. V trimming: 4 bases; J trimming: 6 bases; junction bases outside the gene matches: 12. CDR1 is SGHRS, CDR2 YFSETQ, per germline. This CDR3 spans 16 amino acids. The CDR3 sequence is CASSRGTGGATDTQYF. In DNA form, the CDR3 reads TGCGCCAGCAGCCGGGGCACAGGGGGCGCAACGGATACGCAGTATTTT.

The CDR3 DNA reads TGTGCCAGCAAGGACAGGGGGGATACGCAGTATTTT. As protein: CASKDRGDTQYF. The chain combines TRBV2 with TRBJ2-3; 10 positions match TRBD1. With 7 bases clipped from V and 6 bases from J, the junction kept 1 base outside the gene matches. Germline values: CDR1 SNHLY, CDR2 FYNNEI. The CDR3 covers 12 residues.

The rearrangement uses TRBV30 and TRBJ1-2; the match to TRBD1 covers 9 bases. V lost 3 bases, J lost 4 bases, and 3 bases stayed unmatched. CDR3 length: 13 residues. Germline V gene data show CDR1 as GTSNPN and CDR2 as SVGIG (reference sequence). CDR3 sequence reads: CAWSEGQGYGYTF. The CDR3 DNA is TGTGCCTGGAGCGAGGGACAGGGCTATGGCTACACCTTC.

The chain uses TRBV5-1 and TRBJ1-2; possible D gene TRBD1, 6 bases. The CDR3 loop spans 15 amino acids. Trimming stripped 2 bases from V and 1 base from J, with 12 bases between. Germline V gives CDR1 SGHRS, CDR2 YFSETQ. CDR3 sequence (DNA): TGCGCCAGCAGCTTCGGACAGCTAGATAACTATGGCTACACCTTC. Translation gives CASSFGQLDNYGYTF.

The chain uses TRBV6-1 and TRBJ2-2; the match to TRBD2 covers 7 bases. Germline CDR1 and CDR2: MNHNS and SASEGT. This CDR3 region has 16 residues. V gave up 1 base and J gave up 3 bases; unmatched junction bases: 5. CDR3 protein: CASSEVASGYTGELFF. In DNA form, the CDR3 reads TGTGCCAGCAGTGAAGTGGCTAGCGGATACACCGGGGAGCTGTTTTTT.

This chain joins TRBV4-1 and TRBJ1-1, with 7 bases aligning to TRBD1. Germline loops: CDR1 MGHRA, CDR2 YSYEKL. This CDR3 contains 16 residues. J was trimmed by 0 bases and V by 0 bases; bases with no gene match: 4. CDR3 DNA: TGCGCCAGCAGCCAAGATGACAGGGACATGAACACTGAAGCTTTCTTT. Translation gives CASSQDDRDMNTEAFF.

This CDR3 reads CASSPPFLNNEKLFF. The CDR3 nucleotides are TGCGCCAGCAGTCCCCCTTTCCTTAATAATGAAAAACTGTTTTTT. The chain combines TRBV4-1 with TRBJ1-4; D ambiguous. V was pared by 6 bases and J by 4 bases, with 15 bases between. The CDR3 runs to 15 residues. From germline, CDR1 is MGHRA and CDR2 YSYEKL.

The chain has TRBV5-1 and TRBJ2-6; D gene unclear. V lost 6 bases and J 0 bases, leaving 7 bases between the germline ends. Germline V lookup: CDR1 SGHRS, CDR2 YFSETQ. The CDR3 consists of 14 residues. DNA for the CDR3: TGCGCCAGCACCCCCGGCTCTGGGGCCAACGTCCTGACTTTC. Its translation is CASTPGSGANVLTF. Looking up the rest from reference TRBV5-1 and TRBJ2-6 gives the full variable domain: KAGVTQTPRYLIKTRGQQVTLSCSPISGHRSVSWYQQTPGQGLQFLFEYFSETQRNKGNFPGRFSGRQFSNSRSEMNVSTLELGDSALYLCASTPGSGANVLTFGAGSRLTVL.

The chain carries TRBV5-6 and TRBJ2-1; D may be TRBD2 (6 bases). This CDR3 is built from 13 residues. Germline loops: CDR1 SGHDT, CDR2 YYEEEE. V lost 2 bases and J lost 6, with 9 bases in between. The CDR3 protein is CASSFGGVNEQFF. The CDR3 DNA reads TGTGCCAGCAGCTTCGGCGGGGTCAATGAGCAGTTCTTC.